The following is a T cell receptor beta chain sequence with its context. Antigen specificity is unknown. PCR amplification relied on 60 Vbeta primers (plus 13 Jbeta primers). Data came from immunoSEQ multiplex PCR; TCRdb stores just in-frame clones and leaves some out. This sample has tens of thousands of clones; over 65% occur once, and the top ten carry approximately 3%. CDR1 and CDR2 (germline): MGHDK, SYGVNS. V gave up 4 bases and J gave up 1 base, with 16 bases separating them. The CDR3 consists of 16 residues. This sample is drawn from a study of cytomegalovirus exposure and HLA in healthy donors. Across the study: Earlier, 110 million or so unique TCR beta sequences were recovered from approximately 180 million T cells by an analysis. Study-level points and caveats: An apparent linkage of common viral pathogens to several of the most significant clusters emerged in a later analysis. Among TCR beta chains of equal frequency, HLA-associated ones were more clonally expanded in a later analysis.

Each donor's status was that of a healthy bone marrow donor. The V and J genes are TRBV25-1 and TRBJ1-1; the D gene is possibly TRBD1 (5 bases). The receptor's source is a man aged 50 to 59 in good health and CMV-seropositive. The specimen sequenced was PBMCs. The CDR3 spells CASSATREGRNTEAFF. The CDR3 bases are TGTGCCAGCAGTGCCACCCGGGAGGGGAGGAACACTGAAGCTTTCTTT.